Sequencing of this T cell receptor (beta chain) was carried out in a study of early T cells in non-severe SARS-CoV-2 infection. The V end was cut by 6 bases, the J end by 1 base, with 9 bases between. Germline V gene sequence: CDR1 ENHRY, CDR2 SYGVKD. CDR3 length: 13 amino acids. TCRdb passed the 5' RACE reads through MiXCR, listing each CDR3 protein once. The sample contains about 130,000 distinct CDR3 sequences, under 15% of which appear only once. Sequencing was done on a sample of whole blood. V gene TRBV10-3 combines with J gene TRBJ1-1; perhaps TRBD1 as D (6 bases). The source of this sequence is an adult who was a healthcare worker with PCR-confirmed SARS-CoV-2 infection or an uninfected control (not recorded which). CDR3 in amino acids: CAISPGANTEAFF. CDR3 coding DNA: TGTGCCATCAGCCCGGGGGCGAACACTGAAGCTTTCTTT.